A single sample gave rise to the 6 T cell receptor beta chains below, sequenced in a study of cytomegalovirus exposure and HLA in healthy donors. The PCR used 60 Vbeta and 13 Jbeta primers. Generated by immunoSEQ multiplex PCR, the TCRdb table keeps only in-frame clones and is missing some. The sample lists some 79,000 clones, around 68% occurring once. The sequencing sample was made of PBMCs. The receptor set was obtained from a woman aged 40 to 50 in good health and CMV-seropositive.

This clone showed up just a few times. The gene calls are TRBV10-3 and TRBJ1-5; 9 positions match TRBD1. V dropped 1 base and J dropped 4; count of bases not matched to a gene: 2. Looked up from germline, CDR1 is ENHRY and CDR2 is SYGVKD. CDR3 length: 15 residues. CDR3 sequence reads: CAISEFDRGNQPQHF. CDR3 DNA: TGTGCCATCAGTGAGTTTGACAGGGGGAATCAGCCCCAGCATTTT.

The chain is built from TRBV21-1 and TRBJ2-7; the D call TRBD2 from the table was never checked on the DNA. TRBV21-1 is a pseudogene segment. The CDR3 spans 18 residues. Here the CDR3 DNA reads TGTGCCAGCAGCAAAATGGGGACTAGCGGGGGCCAAAACTACGAGCAGTACTTC. Residues: CASSKMGTSGGQNYEQYF.

This clone showed up just a few times. The chain is built from TRBV6-5 and TRBJ2-2; 8 bases agree with TRBD1. V lost 4 bases, J lost 6 bases, and 10 bases stayed unmatched. Germline V lookup: CDR1 MNHEY, CDR2 SVGAGI. The CDR3 length is 16 residues. The CDR3 DNA follows: TGTGCCAGCAGTTCCCCTAGGACAGGGTTGGCCGGGGAGCTGTTTTTT. Translating gives CASSSPRTGLAGELFF.

Remarks on this clone: Other DNA sequences within the sample encode an identical CDR3. This chain uses TRBV23-1 with TRBJ1-2; 10 bases are a match to TRBD1. TRBV23-1 is classed as an ORF, of uncertain function. The CDR3 totals 18 residues. J gave up 12 bases and V 6 bases, and 25 bases lay outside the gene matches. The chain's CDR3 is CASRRETDRGPHDRFNTF. The CDR3 DNA reads TGCGCCAGCAGACGCGAGACTGACAGGGGGCCGCACGATAGATTCAACACCTTC.

The chain combines TRBV7-2 with TRBJ2-4; D not resolved. Trimming stripped 3 bases from V and 3 bases from J, with 12 bases between. The CDR3 contains 15 residues. CDR1 and CDR2 from the germline V gene are SGHTA and FQGNSA. In DNA, the CDR3 is TGTGCCAGCAGCTTTTTTTCGAGAGGCAAAAACATTCAGTACTTC. It encodes CASSFFSRGKNIQYF.

The chain is built from TRBV6-1 and TRBJ2-3; D perhaps matches TRBD2 (6 bases). The CDR3 sequence is 13 residues long. V dropped 11 bases and J dropped 6 bases, with 18 bases sitting between them. Germline V lookup: CDR1 MNHNS, CDR2 SASEGT. Written as DNA, the CDR3 is TGTGCCGCCTCATGGGGGGACCCGGATACGCAGTATTTT. Encoded protein: CAASWGDPDTQYF.